These 32 T cell receptor beta chains were all obtained from the same sample, sequenced in a study of post-analysis software for immune sequencing data. Study-level points and caveats: When patients were compared with controls, about five TRBV segments were more frequent, TRBV5-6, TRBV5-1 and TRBV20-1 among them.

Prepared libraries of TCR beta cDNA carried unique molecular identifiers. In TCRdb, the PCR reads were re-called with MiXCR into one record per CDR3 protein. This table holds roughly 700,000 distinct CDR3 sequences, roughly 27% found once. These receptors are not linked to any known antigen. The sequenced sample was blood. These receptors all stem from a girl aged 10-17 years with multiple sclerosis.

The table lists this clonotype with a few counts. V and J are TRBV29-1 and TRBJ2-3, with TRBD2 matching over 11 bases. The J segment lost 0 bases and the V segment lost 4 bases, leaving 6 bases of the junction unmatched. CDR3 length equals 16 residues. Germline assignment: CDR1 SQVTM and CDR2 ANQGSEA. Here the CDR3 reads CSVAAGLAASTDTQYF. DNA for the CDR3: TGCAGCGTTGCGGCGGGACTAGCGGCTAGCACAGATACGCAGTATTTT.

The sample holds a few counts of this clonotype. This rearrangement joins TRBV10-3 to TRBJ2-4, with D possibly TRBD1 on 5 matching bases. The CDR3 is 12 amino acids. From germline, CDR1 is ENHRY and CDR2 SYGVKD. V lost 4 bases and J lost 11, with 12 bases in between. CDR3 DNA: TGTGCCATCAGTGCAGGGCCACCCCTTCAGTACTTC. It yields the protein CAISAGPPLQYF.

V gene TRBV7-9 combines with J gene TRBJ1-4; 7 nucleotides agree with TRBD1. CDR3 length equals 14 residues. CDR1 and CDR2 (germline): SEHNR, FQNEAQ (reference sequence). J was trimmed by 7 bases and V by 7 bases; bases with no gene match: 9. The DNA for the CDR3 is TGTGCCAGCATCCGGACAGGAGCAAGTGAAAAACTGTTTTTT. It encodes CASIRTGASEKLFF. The full variable domain, its missing parts supplied by reference TRBV7-9 and TRBJ1-4, is DTGVSQNPRHKITKRGQNVTFRCDPISEHNRLYWYRQTLGQGPEFLTYFQNEAQLEKSRLLSDRFSAERPKGSFSTLEIQRTEQGDSAMYLCASIRTGASEKLFFGSGTQLSVL.

A few counts support this clonotype. The chain links TRBV7-9 to TRBJ1-5; possible D gene TRBD1, 5 bases. Per the germline V gene, CDR1 is SEHNR and CDR2 is FQNEAQ (reference sequence). Trimming took off 3 bases at V and 0 bases at J, with 9 bases between the two ends. CDR3 length: 15 residues. The CDR3 sequence: CASSFGGDSNQPQHF. Written as DNA, the CDR3 is TGTGCCAGCAGCTTTGGGGGGGATAGCAATCAGCCCCAGCATTTT.

The table lists this clonotype with a few counts. The rearrangement joins TRBV28 to TRBJ2-7; 7 nucleotides match TRBD2. The CDR3 spans 13 residues. The germline V gene encodes CDR1 MDHEN and CDR2 SYDVKM. V lost 7 bases, J lost 6 bases, and 9 bases stayed unmatched. Written as DNA, the CDR3 is TGTGCCAGCATGTTTGTTGGCGGGGGCGAGCAGTACTTC. This gives the protein CASMFVGGGEQYF.

The chain recombines TRBV5-5 with TRBJ2-3, with D tentatively TRBD1 or TRBD2 (5 bases each). The germline V gene has CDR1 SGHKS and CDR2 YYEKEE (reference sequence). With 6 bases removed from V and 2 bases from J, the gap between germline ends came to 19 bases. This CDR3 has 16 residues. CDR3 protein: CASKPFRGSNTDTQYF. CDR3 coding DNA: TGTGCCAGCAAACCGTTCCGGGGCTCCAACACAGATACGCAGTATTTT.

V usage is TRBV2 and J usage is TRBJ2-5; tentative D call: TRBD2 (6 bases). Near its end, the DNA agrees better with TRBJ2-7, so the J call may be wrong. The germline gives CDR1 SNHLY, CDR2 FYNNEI. The CDR3 is 15 amino acids. The CDR3 DNA follows: TGTGCCAGCAGTGAATTTGCGGGATTCACCGACGAGCAGTACTTC. It translates to CASSEFAGFTDEQYF.

As for this clonotype: Germline and junction disagree at one end, which may indicate a read error. The chain has TRBV12-3 or TRBV12-4 and TRBJ2-7; 10 bases fit TRBD1. This CDR3 contains 15 residues. CDR3: CASGLDRGVQYEQYF. For the CDR3, the DNA is TGTGCCAGCGGTTTGGACAGGGGGGTCCAGTACGAGCAGTACTTC.

This clonotype was seen a few times. V usage is TRBV7-8 and J usage is TRBJ2-3; the D is unclear. The CDR3 consists of 14 residues. V was shortened by 1 base and J by 2 bases, with 7 bases between the two germline ends. CDR1 and CDR2 from the germline V gene are SGHVS and FQNEAQ. The CDR3 DNA follows: TGTGCCAGCAGCTTAGGCGAAAACACAGATACGCAGTATTTT. This codes for CASSLGENTDTQYF.

The gene calls are TRBV5-5 and TRBJ2-3; 10 bases align to TRBD1. V shed 4 bases, J shed 5 bases, and the junction held 13 bases outside the gene matches. Germline CDR1 and CDR2: SGHKS and YYEKEE (reference sequence). The CDR3 is 17 amino acids. CDR3 amino acids: CASSTLRDRGRKDTQYF. In nucleotides, the CDR3 is TGTGCCAGCAGCACGCTCCGGGACAGGGGACGCAAAGATACGCAGTATTTT.

The chain couples TRBV7-2 to TRBJ2-7; the match to TRBD2 covers 9 bases. This CDR3 contains 17 residues. After removal of 2 bases from V and 2 bases from J, the junction contained 10 bases not matched to a gene. CDR1 is SGHTA and CDR2 is FQGNSA in the germline V gene. DNA for the CDR3: TGTGCCAGCAGCTTAAGGGCGGGAGGGCCCGGGGCCTACGAGCAGTACTTC. Translation gives CASSLRAGGPGAYEQYF.

This clonotype has a handful of counts. The chain combines TRBV15 with TRBJ2-5, with TRBD2 as a possible D gene (5 bases). Looked up from germline, CDR1 is LNHNV and CDR2 is YYDKDF (reference sequence). The CDR3 loop spans 13 amino acids. With 11 bases removed from V and 7 bases from J, the gap between germline ends came to 20 bases. CDR3 DNA sequence: TGTGCCGCTGGGGAGAGGCGTTCGGGGACCCAGTACTTC. The encoded protein is CAAGERRSGTQYF.

The rearrangement joins TRBV12-3 or TRBV12-4 to TRBJ2-2; D is unresolved. The CDR3 sequence is 11 residues long. V lost 2 bases to trimming and J lost 8 bases, with 3 bases between them. CDR3 residues: CASSLLGELFF. Here the CDR3 DNA reads TGTGCCAGCAGTTTATTAGGGGAGCTGTTTTTT.

CDR3 sequence (DNA): TGTGCCAGCAGCCCGCTGGCAACTAATGAAAAACTGTTTTTT. Translated: CASSPLATNEKLFF. The rearrangement links TRBV7-2 to TRBJ1-4; no clear D. There are 14 residues in the CDR3. The germline CDR1 and CDR2 sequences are SGHTA and FQGNSA. V was shortened by 5 bases and J by 0 bases, with 7 bases between the two germline ends.

About this clonotype itself: A much larger clone sits a single nucleotide away, making a read error possible. The genes are TRBV12-3 or TRBV12-4 and TRBJ2-5; 8 bases line up with TRBD1. The CDR3 is 13 amino acids. The CDR3 coding sequence is TGTGCCGGCAGTTTCCAGGGGGCCGAGACCCAGTACTTC. Its translation: CAGSFQGAETQYF.

This clonotype was observed many times. The chain couples TRBV18 to TRBJ2-5; D not certain. Germline values: CDR1 KGHSH, CDR2 LQKENI. V was cut by 8 bases and J by 5 bases, with 15 bases left in between. CDR3 length equals 13 residues. The CDR3 bases are TGTGCCAGCAGCCCCCTAGGAGAGGAGACCCAGTACTTC. Amino acids: CASSPLGEETQYF. Combining the CDR3 with reference TRBV18 and TRBJ2-5 gives the whole variable domain NAGVMQNPRHLVRRRGQEARLRCSPMKGHSHVYWYRQLPEEGLKFMVYLQKENIIDESGMPKERFSAEFPKEGPSILRIQQVVRGDSAAYFCASSPLGEETQYFGPGTRLLVL.

The chain combines TRBV9 with TRBJ2-7; 10 nucleotides line up with TRBD1. Germline CDR1 SGDLS, CDR2 YYNGEE. The V gene end was trimmed by 4 bases and the J gene end by 5 bases; junction bases not matched to a gene: 6. The CDR3 has 14 amino acids. The CDR3 nucleotides are TGTGCCAGCAGCATCCAGACAGGGGGCGACGAGCAGTACTTC. Translation: CASSIQTGGDEQYF. Full variable domain (rest looked up from reference TRBV9 and TRBJ2-7): DSGVTQTPKHLITATGQRVTLRCSPRSGDLSVYWYQQSLDQGLQFLIQYYNGEERAKGNILERFSAQQFPDLHSELNLSSLELGDSALYFCASSIQTGGDEQYFGPGTRLTVT.

The chain links TRBV5-1 to TRBJ2-7; 8 nucleotides align to TRBD2. This CDR3 is built from 16 residues. Trimming removed 4 bases from V and 3 bases from J; junction bases left unmatched: 12. CDR1 SGHRS and CDR2 YFSETQ come from the germline V gene. The CDR3 here is CASSPFAGGGFYEQYF. As DNA, the CDR3 is TGCGCCAGCAGCCCCTTTGCGGGGGGAGGATTCTACGAGCAGTACTTC.

This clonotype was picked up a small number of times. The rearrangement uses TRBV20-1 and TRBJ2-3, with 12 bases identical to TRBD2. Per the germline V gene, CDR1 is DFQATT and CDR2 is SNEGSKA (reference sequence). This CDR3 comprises 17 residues. V lost 0 bases, J lost 3 bases, and 7 bases stayed unmatched. CDR3 bases: TGCAGTGCTAGAGATCCATGGACTAGCGGGACAACAGATACGCAGTATTTT. Encoded protein: CSARDPWTSGTTDTQYF.

V and J are TRBV6-2 or TRBV6-3 and TRBJ2-7, with 12 bases that match TRBD2. This CDR3 spans 14 amino acids. CDR1 and CDR2 from the germline V gene are MNHEY and SVGEGT. Unmatched junction bases numbered 2, after V lost 6 bases and J lost 2 bases. The CDR3 sequence: CASRASGRAYEQYF. Written as DNA, the CDR3 is TGTGCCAGCAGAGCTAGCGGGAGGGCCTACGAGCAGTACTTC.

V usage is TRBV12-3 or TRBV12-4 and J usage is TRBJ2-1; no clear D gene. V lost 2 bases and J lost 5, with 10 bases in between. This CDR3 has 14 residues. The CDR3 sequence is CASSLFELNNEQFF. CDR3 nucleotide sequence: TGTGCCAGCAGTTTATTCGAACTCAACAATGAGCAGTTCTTC.

The rearrangement joins TRBV7-8 to TRBJ2-7; unclear D gene. Germline V lookup: CDR1 SGHVS, CDR2 FQNEAQ. Trimming cost V 4 bases and J 0 bases, with 10 bases left between them. This CDR3 is built from 14 residues. CDR3 nucleotides: TGTGCCAGCAGCTACCTGCCGGGCTCCTACGAGCAGTACTTC. It yields the protein CASSYLPGSYEQYF.

This clonotype was picked up a small number of times. The J gene is TRBJ2-2, the V gene TRBV20-1; a possible D gene is TRBD1 (6 bases). V gave up 2 bases and J gave up 0 bases, with 13 bases separating them. Germline assignment: CDR1 DFQATT and CDR2 SNEGSKA (reference sequence). This CDR3 spans 16 amino acids. The CDR3 protein is CSARLTGHANTGELFF. CDR3 coding DNA: TGCAGTGCTAGACTCACGGGACACGCGAACACCGGGGAGCTGTTTTTT.

With regard to this clonotype: With a much larger clone just one base away, this may be a read error. The chain links TRBV15 to TRBJ2-2; D perhaps matches TRBD2 (5 bases). The CDR3 consists of 16 residues. Germline CDR1 is LNHNV and CDR2 is YYDKDF (reference sequence). The CDR3 loop reads CATSRDKTGSTGERFF. CDR3 nucleotides: TGTGCCACCAGCAGAGATAAAACGGGCAGCACCGGGGAGCGGTTTTTT.

J is TRBJ2-3 and V is TRBV20-1, with TRBD2 identical over 9 bases. The CDR3 is 16 residues long. V was clipped by 0 bases and J by 1 base; unmatched bases: 5. Germline loops: CDR1 DFQATT, CDR2 SNEGSKA (reference sequence). DNA for the CDR3: TGCAGTGCTAGAGATGTTAGCGGGGGACGCACAGATACGCAGTATTTT. Translating gives CSARDVSGGRTDTQYF.

The gene calls are TRBV5-1 and TRBJ1-6, with 7 bases aligning to TRBD1. The CDR3 has 15 residues. The ends lost 5 bases at V and 7 bases at J; junction bases unmatched: 9. In germline, CDR1 is SGHRS, CDR2 YFSETQ. The CDR3 bases are TGCGCCAGCAGAGTCGAGGGGGCAGGGAATTCACCCCTCCACTTT. It is translated as CASRVEGAGNSPLHF.

This clonotype has only a few counts. The V and J genes are TRBV10-3 and TRBJ2-7, with D hard to call. V was shortened by 8 bases and J by 0 bases, with 11 bases between the two germline ends. The CDR3 totals 13 residues. Germline assignment: CDR1 ENHRY and CDR2 SYGVKD. CDR3 sequence (DNA): TGTGCCATCCGAATGGAGAGCTCCTACGAGCAGTACTTC. This gives the protein CAIRMESSYEQYF.

As for this clonotype: This may arise from a read error, as a much more abundant clone is one base away. The genes are TRBV6-5 and TRBJ2-1; D unclear. The J call may not be correct, given that the DNA end is closer to TRBJ2-7. The CDR3 extends over 13 amino acids. Germline V lookup: CDR1 MNHEY, CDR2 SVGAGI. The DNA of the CDR3 is TGTGCCAGCAGTTACGGTGACAACAATGAGCAGTACTTC. Translating gives CASSYGDNNEQYF.

This clonotype was seen a handful of times. The V call is TRBV9, the J call TRBJ2-7; 9 nucleotides match TRBD1. From germline, CDR1 is SGDLS and CDR2 YYNGEE. The CDR3 runs to 13 residues. With 3 bases clipped from V and 5 bases from J, the junction kept 3 bases outside the gene matches. The CDR3 region has the DNA TGTGCCAGCAGCGGAAGGACAGGGGACGAGCAGTACTTC. Translation gives CASSGRTGDEQYF.

The rearrangement joins TRBV20-1 to TRBJ2-7; 9 bases agree with TRBD2. The DNA end lines up better with TRBJ2-4; the J call may be wrong. The CDR3 runs to 15 residues. Germline lookup yields CDR1 DFQATT and CDR2 SNEGSKA (reference sequence). The CDR3 DNA is TGCAGTGCTAGAGATTGGGGTGGCGGGAGGGACATTCAGTACTTC. Protein product: CSARDWGGGRDIQYF.

The V call is TRBV11-3, the J call TRBJ2-7; 12 nucleotides agree with TRBD1. Germline lookup yields CDR1 SGHNT and CDR2 YENEEA. This CDR3 spans 16 amino acids. V was pared by 5 bases and J by 6 bases, with 11 bases of the junction left unmatched. CDR3 in amino acids: CASSPSGGTGGAEQYF. In DNA, the CDR3 is TGTGCCAGCAGCCCCAGTGGTGGGACAGGGGGCGCCGAGCAGTACTTC.

The chain links TRBV7-2 to TRBJ2-3; D unresolved. Germline loops: CDR1 SGHTA, CDR2 FQGNSA. With 5 bases removed from V and 3 bases from J, the gap between germline ends came to 12 bases. CDR3 length equals 14 residues. CDR3 sequence (DNA): TGTGCCAGCAGCCCCCAGCTAGTAACAGATACGCAGTATTTT. Translated, it gives CASSPQLVTDTQYF. The whole variable domain, remainder taken from reference TRBV7-2 and TRBJ2-3, is GAGVSQSPSNKVTEKGKDVELRCDPISGHTALYWYRQSLGQGLEFLIYFQGNSAPDKSGLPSDRFSAERTGGSVSTLTIQRTQQEDSAVYLCASSPQLVTDTQYFGPGTRLTVL.